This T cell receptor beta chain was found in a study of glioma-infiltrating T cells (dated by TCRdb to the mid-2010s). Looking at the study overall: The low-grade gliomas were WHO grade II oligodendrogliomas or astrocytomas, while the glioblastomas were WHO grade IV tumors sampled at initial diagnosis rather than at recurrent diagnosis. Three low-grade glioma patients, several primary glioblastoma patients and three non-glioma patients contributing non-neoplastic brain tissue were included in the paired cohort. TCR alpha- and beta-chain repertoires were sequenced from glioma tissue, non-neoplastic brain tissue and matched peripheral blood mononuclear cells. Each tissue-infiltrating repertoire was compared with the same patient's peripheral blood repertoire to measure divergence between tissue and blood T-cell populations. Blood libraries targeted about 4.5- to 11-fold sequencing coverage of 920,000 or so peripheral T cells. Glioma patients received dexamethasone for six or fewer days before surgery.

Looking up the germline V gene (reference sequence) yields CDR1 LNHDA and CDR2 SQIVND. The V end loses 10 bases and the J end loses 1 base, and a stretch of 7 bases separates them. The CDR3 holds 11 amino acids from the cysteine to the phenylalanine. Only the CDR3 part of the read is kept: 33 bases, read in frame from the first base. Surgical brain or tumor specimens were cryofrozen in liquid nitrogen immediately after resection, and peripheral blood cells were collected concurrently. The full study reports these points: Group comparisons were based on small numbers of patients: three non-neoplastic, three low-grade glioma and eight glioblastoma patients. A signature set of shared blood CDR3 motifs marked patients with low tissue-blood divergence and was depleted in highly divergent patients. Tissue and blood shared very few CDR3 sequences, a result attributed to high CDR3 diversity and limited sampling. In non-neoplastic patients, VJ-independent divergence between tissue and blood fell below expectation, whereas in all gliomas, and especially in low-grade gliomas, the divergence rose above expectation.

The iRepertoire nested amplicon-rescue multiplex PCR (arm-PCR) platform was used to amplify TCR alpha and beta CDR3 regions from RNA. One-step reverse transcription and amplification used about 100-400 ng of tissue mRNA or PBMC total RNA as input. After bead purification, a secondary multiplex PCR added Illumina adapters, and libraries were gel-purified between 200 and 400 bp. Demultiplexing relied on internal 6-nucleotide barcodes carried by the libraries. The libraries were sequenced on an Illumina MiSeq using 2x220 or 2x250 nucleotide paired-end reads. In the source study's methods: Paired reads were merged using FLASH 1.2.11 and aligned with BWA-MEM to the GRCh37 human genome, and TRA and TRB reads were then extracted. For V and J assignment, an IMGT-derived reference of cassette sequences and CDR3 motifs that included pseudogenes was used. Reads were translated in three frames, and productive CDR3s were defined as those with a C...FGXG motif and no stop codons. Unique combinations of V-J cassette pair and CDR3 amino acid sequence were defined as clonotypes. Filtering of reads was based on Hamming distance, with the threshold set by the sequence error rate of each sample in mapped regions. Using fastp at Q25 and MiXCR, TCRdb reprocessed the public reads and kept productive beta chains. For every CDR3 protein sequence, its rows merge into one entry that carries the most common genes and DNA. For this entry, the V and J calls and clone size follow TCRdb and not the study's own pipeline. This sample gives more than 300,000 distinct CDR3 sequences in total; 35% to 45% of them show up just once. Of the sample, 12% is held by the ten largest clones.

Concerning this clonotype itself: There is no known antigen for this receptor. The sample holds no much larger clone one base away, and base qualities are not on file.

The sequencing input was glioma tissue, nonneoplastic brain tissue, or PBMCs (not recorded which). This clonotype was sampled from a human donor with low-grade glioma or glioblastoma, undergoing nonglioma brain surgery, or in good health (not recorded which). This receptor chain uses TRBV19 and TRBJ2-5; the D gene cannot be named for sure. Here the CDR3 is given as CATTLQETQYF. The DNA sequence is TGTGCCACCACACTCCAAGAGACCCAGTACTTC.